Each of the 20 T cell receptor beta chains below was sequenced from the same sample in a study of blood T cells in healthy people across ages. Sample-barcoded 5' priming and a J-beta primer mix drove a second PCR of about 6 to 12 cycles. TCRdb analysed the 5' RACE reads with MiXCR anew, one entry per CDR3 protein. Of roughly 1,500,000 distinct CDR3 sequences in the sample, around 36% were seen once. Sequencing was carried out using blood. The receptors stem from a woman in her 30s in good health.

This chain joins TRBV20-1 and TRBJ2-5; unclear D gene. The DNA end favors TRBJ2-7, so the J call may be wrong. CDR3 size: 12 residues. CDR1 DFQATT and CDR2 SNEGSKA come from the germline V gene (reference sequence). The DNA for the CDR3 is TGCAGTGCCCAGCAGTTCGGATACGAGCAGTACTTC. Protein product: CSAQQFGYEQYF.

This rearrangement joins TRBV29-1 to TRBJ1-1; D call uncertain. V was trimmed by 5 bases and J by 3 bases, leaving 19 bases between them. CDR3 length: 15 amino acids. Germline V lookup: CDR1 SQVTM, CDR2 ANQGSEA. The CDR3 DNA reads as TGCAGCGTTCCCATGGGAGTTCGAGGTGACACTGAAGCTTTCTTT. This encodes CSVPMGVRGDTEAFF.

This chain's CDR3 is CASSHSVSSHEQFF. The CDR3 DNA sequence: TGTGCCAGCAGCCACTCTGTTAGCTCCCATGAGCAGTTCTTC. The chain carries TRBV27 and TRBJ2-1; unclear D gene. Germline lookup yields CDR1 MNHEY and CDR2 SMNVEV (reference sequence). With 6 bases removed from V and 8 bases from J, the gap between germline ends came to 17 bases. The CDR3 covers 14 residues.

This clonotype turned up a few times. V usage is TRBV20-1 and J usage is TRBJ2-1; D is possibly TRBD1 or TRBD2 (5 bases each). V lost 5 bases to trimming and J lost 3 bases, with 23 bases between them. The length of the CDR3 is 17 residues. Germline lookup yields CDR1 DFQATT and CDR2 SNEGSKA (reference sequence). This CDR3 is CSAETSGAGRGYNEQFF. As DNA, the CDR3 is TGCAGTGCTGAAACATCCGGGGCAGGGAGAGGCTACAATGAGCAGTTCTTC.

This clonotype came up a few times. This chain connects TRBV7-6 to TRBJ1-4; 8 positions match TRBD1. Per the germline V gene, CDR1 is SGHVS and CDR2 is FNYEAQ. This CDR3 spans 18 amino acids. V shed 0 bases and J 0 bases; nucleotides not matched to a gene: 6. CDR3 DNA sequence: TGTGCCAGCAGCTTAGCGCCGACAGGGGATTCAACTAATGAAAAACTGTTTTTT. It is translated as CASSLAPTGDSTNEKLFF.

This chain links TRBV5-1 with TRBJ2-1; 9 nucleotides match TRBD2. The CDR3 covers 15 residues. J lost 5 bases, V lost 5 bases, and 8 bases had no gene match. Germline-derived CDR1 and CDR2 are SGHRS and YFSETQ. The CDR3 DNA follows: TGCGCCAGCAGGACGACGACTAGCGGTCACAATGAGCAGTTCTTC. This encodes CASRTTTSGHNEQFF.

In its sample, this clonotype was seen many times. The genes are TRBV10-3 and TRBJ2-7; 14 nucleotides line up with TRBD2. Germline V gene sequence: CDR1 ENHRY, CDR2 SYGVKD. With 6 bases clipped from V and 1 base from J, the junction kept 2 bases outside the gene matches. The CDR3 is made up of 15 amino acids. The DNA of the CDR3 is TGTGCCATCAGGGGACTAGCGGGGGAATCCTACGAGCAGTACTTC. Amino acid sequence: CAIRGLAGESYEQYF.

Concerning this clonotype: One junction end disagrees with the germline gene, perhaps due to a read error. The V gene is TRBV5-5, the J gene TRBJ2-3; TRBD2 aligns across 11 bases. The germline V gene has CDR1 SGHKS and CDR2 YYEKEE (reference sequence). This CDR3 contains 15 residues. CDR3 bases: TGTGCTAGCAGCTTGCTAGCGGGAGGCACAGATACGCACTATTTT. It encodes CASSLLAGGTDTHYF.

The chain employs TRBV5-6 and TRBJ2-1; the D gene is possibly TRBD1 (6 bases). With 4 bases removed from V and 7 bases from J, the gap between germline ends came to 15 bases. The CDR3 consists of 14 residues. Germline V CDR1 and CDR2: SGHDT, YYEEEE. The CDR3 reads CASSRQEPGNEQFF. CDR3 DNA: TGTGCCAGCAGCAGACAGGAGCCTGGTAATGAGCAGTTCTTC.

This chain uses TRBV4-1 with TRBJ2-1; TRBD2 matches at 9 bases. V dropped 0 bases and J dropped 0; count of bases not matched to a gene: 3. CDR3 size: 17 residues. Per germline, CDR1 MGHRA and CDR2 YSYEKL. DNA for the CDR3: TGCGCCAGCAGCCAAGATAAAGCGGGGGGCTCCTACAATGAGCAGTTCTTC. Residues: CASSQDKAGGSYNEQFF.

This clonotype was found a few times. The junction departs from germline at one end; a sequencing error may be responsible. The chain carries TRBV20-1 and TRBJ2-7; 11 positions agree with TRBD2. Germline V gene data show CDR1 as DFQATT and CDR2 as SNEGSKA (reference sequence). The CDR3 runs 16 residues. The CDR3 DNA reads TGCAGTGCTCGAGACGGGACTAGCGGAAACTCCTACGAGCAGTACTTC. Protein sequence: CSARDGTSGNSYEQYF.

The V and J genes are TRBV28 and TRBJ1-5; D gene ambiguous. The CDR3 sequence is 14 residues long. CDR1 is MDHEN and CDR2 is SYDVKM in the germline V gene. Trimming left V 3 bases short and J 0 bases short, with 6 bases between. The CDR3 region has the DNA TGTGCCAGCAGTTTTCATGTTAGCAATCAGCCCCAGCATTTT. Translated: CASSFHVSNQPQHF.

The CDR3 loop is CSALRPQTGNQPQHF. CDR3 DNA: TGCAGTGCCCTGAGGCCACAGACCGGCAATCAGCCCCAGCATTTT. This chain connects TRBV20-1 to TRBJ1-5; D not resolved. Germline lookup yields CDR1 DFQATT and CDR2 SNEGSKA (reference sequence). V dropped 6 bases and J dropped 2 bases, with 17 bases sitting between them. The CDR3 runs to 15 residues.

This rearrangement joins TRBV4-1 to TRBJ1-2; D is perhaps TRBD1 (5 bases). CDR3 length equals 13 residues. V shed 0 bases and J shed 8 bases, with 10 bases lying between them. The germline CDR1 and CDR2 sequences are MGHRA and YSYEKL. CDR3 coding DNA: TGCGCCAGCAGCCAAGAAAGGGGCCGGGGCTACACCTTC. Translated, it gives CASSQERGRGYTF.

This sequence joins TRBV7-3 and TRBJ2-2; 8 bases map to TRBD2. V was clipped by 3 bases and J by 0 bases; unmatched bases: 6. Germline CDR1 is SGHTA and CDR2 is FQGTGA. There are 17 residues in the CDR3. CDR3 coding DNA: TGTGCCAGCAGCTTCACTAGCGGCGAAGCGAACACCGGGGAGCTGTTTTTT. Amino acid sequence: CASSFTSGEANTGELFF.

This clonotype has only a few counts. The chain is built from TRBV5-6 and TRBJ1-2; no reliable D call. With 0 bases removed from V and 4 bases from J, the gap between germline ends came to 10 bases. This CDR3 contains 14 residues. Germline V gene lookup returns CDR1 SGHDT and CDR2 YYEEEE. CDR3 residues: CASSLGQTFYGYTF. The CDR3 nucleotides read TGTGCCAGCAGCTTGGGGCAGACCTTCTATGGCTACACCTTC.

The J gene is TRBJ2-7, the V gene TRBV14, with D unresolved. V dropped 3 bases and J dropped 4 bases, with 10 bases sitting between them. From germline, CDR1 is SGHDN and CDR2 FVKESK. This CDR3 is built from 13 residues. CDR3 DNA: TGTGCCAGCAGCCATGGCATCGGGTACGAGCAGTACTTC. Protein product: CASSHGIGYEQYF.

This chain uses TRBV27 with TRBJ2-3; 7 bases are a match to TRBD2. The CDR3 spans 16 residues. V trimming: 11 bases; J trimming: 5 bases; junction bases outside the gene matches: 19. Per germline, CDR1 MNHEY and CDR2 SMNVEV (reference sequence). This chain's CDR3 is CARKGRVSKGEDTQYF. CDR3 nucleotides: TGTGCCCGCAAAGGGAGGGTTAGCAAAGGAGAAGATACGCAGTATTTT.

Note on this clonotype: A junction end diverges from the germline sequence, so it may reflect a read error. This chain links TRBV7-9 with TRBJ2-5, with TRBD1 matching over 7 bases. Germline CDR1 and CDR2: SEHNR and FQNEAQ (reference sequence). The CDR3 contains 15 residues. The CDR3 DNA reads as TGTGTCAGCAGCTTAGGGGACCGGGACAGAGAGACCCAGTACTTC. Translation gives CVSSLGDRDRETQYF.

V is TRBV6-5 and J is TRBJ2-7; 8 bases map to TRBD1. Germline lookup yields CDR1 MNHEY and CDR2 SVGAGI. With 2 bases clipped from V and 5 bases from J, the junction kept 5 bases outside the gene matches. The length of the CDR3 is 14 residues. The CDR3 protein is CASSYTKDRDEQYF. The CDR3, as DNA: TGTGCCAGCAGTTACACCAAGGACAGGGACGAGCAGTACTTC.